The T cell receptor beta chain described here comes from a study of beta chain features in type 1 diabetes. Only a few counts were recorded for this clone. No antigen is known for it. After removal of 5 bases from V and 1 base from J, the junction contained 7 bases not matched to a gene. The CDR3 is 15 residues long. In germline, CDR1 is SGHNT, CDR2 YYREEE (reference sequence). cDNA synthesis used the whole RNA isolate, giving expressed TCRB sequences. Clones were read by immunoSEQ multiplex PCR, and TCRdb kept only the in-frame ones, dropping some. The data hold tens of thousands of clones, with approximately 70% observed a single time. Regarding the study as a whole: The study found moderately but significantly shorter TCRB CDR3s in all four CD4+ subsets of Type 1 diabetes patients.

This clonotype originated in a middle-aged woman with type 1 diabetes. The chain recombines TRBV5-4 with TRBJ2-3, with 7 bases lining up with TRBD1. Material for sequencing was stem cell memory CD4+ T cells from blood. Here the CDR3 reads CASRRAGTGTDTQYF. CDR3 coding DNA: TGTGCCAGCAGGCGGGCCGGGACAGGCACAGATACGCAGTATTTT. Supplemented by reference TRBV5-4 and TRBJ2-3, the full variable domain reads ETGVTQSPTHLIKTRGQQVTLRCSSQSGHNTVSWYQQALGQGPQFIFQYYREEENGRGNFPPRFSGLQFPNYSSELNVNALELDDSALYLCASRRAGTGTDTQYFGPGTRLTVL.